These T cell receptor beta chains were read from a single sample in a study of shared clonotypes between healthy human individuals. Measured with immunoSEQ multiplex PCR; TCRdb has only the in-frame clones, and not every one. There are around 580,000 clones in the sample; about 98% occur only once, and 0.3% lies in the top ten. The sample consisted of naive CD8+ T cells sorted from blood. These receptors all stem from a young man in good health. CDR3s include the opening cysteine and the closing phenylalanine or tryptophan. Each record gives: clone size, J gene, V gene, D gene, CDR3 DNA, CDR3 protein. The D gene is left open where the match is weak. Only some rows state a clone size, as once, few, many or a class for expanded clones.

clone size: -; J gene: TRBJ1-1; V gene: TRBV27; D gene: TRBD1; CDR3 DNA: TGTGCCAGCAGTCCGGGGACAGGGGGTACTGAAGCTTTCTTT; CDR3 protein: CASSPGTGGTEAFF
clone size: -; J gene: TRBJ2-5; V gene: TRBV7-9; D gene: -; CDR3 DNA: TGTGCCAGCAGCTCCCCCGGGCAGAAACCTCAAGAGACCCAGTACTTC; CDR3 protein: CASSSPGQKPQETQYF
clone size: -; J gene: TRBJ1-5; V gene: TRBV7-9; D gene: TRBD1; CDR3 DNA: TGTGCCAGCAGCTCGGACAGGGTGAGCAATCAGCCCCAGCATTTT; CDR3 protein: CASSSDRVSNQPQHF
clone size: -; J gene: TRBJ2-5; V gene: TRBV5-1; D gene: -; CDR3 DNA: TGCGCCAGCAGCCGTGCCATCGCCATTAAGGAGACCCAGTACTTC; CDR3 protein: CASSRAIAIKETQYF
clone size: -; J gene: TRBJ1-3; V gene: TRBV29-1; D gene: -; CDR3 DNA: TGCAGCGTTCTGGTTCATACCTCTGGAAACACCATATATTTT; CDR3 protein: CSVLVHTSGNTIYF
clone size: -; J gene: TRBJ2-6; V gene: TRBV10-3; D gene: TRBD1; CDR3 DNA: TGTGCCATCACGACAGGGGGCGCTGGGGCCAACGTCCTGACTTTC; CDR3 protein: CAITTGGAGANVLTF
clone size: -; J gene: TRBJ2-1; V gene: TRBV9; D gene: TRBD2; CDR3 DNA: TGTGCCAGCAGCACTAAGACTAGCGGGACCTACAATGAGCAGTTCTTC; CDR3 protein: CASSTKTSGTYNEQFF
clone size: -; J gene: TRBJ2-7; V gene: TRBV20-1; D gene: -; CDR3 DNA: TGCAGTGCCCCCTCAGACGAGCAGTACTTC; CDR3 protein: CSAPSDEQYF
clone size: -; J gene: TRBJ2-5; V gene: TRBV27; D gene: -; CDR3 DNA: TGTGCCAGCAGTTTAGTCGGAGAAGGGCAAGAGACCCAGTACTTC; CDR3 protein: CASSLVGEGQETQYF
clone size: -; J gene: TRBJ2-1; V gene: TRBV16; D gene: -; CDR3 DNA: TGTGCCAGCAGCCAATCTAACAATGAGCAGTTCTTC; CDR3 protein: CASSQSNNEQFF
clone size: -; J gene: TRBJ1-5; V gene: TRBV28; D gene: -; CDR3 DNA: TGTGCCAGCAGTTTAAACCAGCCCCAGCATTTT; CDR3 protein: CASSLNQPQHF
clone size: -; J gene: TRBJ2-7; V gene: TRBV5-1; D gene: -; CDR3 DNA: TGCGCCAGCAGCTTGATTCAGGGTGGCTACGAGCAGTACTTC; CDR3 protein: CASSLIQGGYEQYF
clone size: few; J gene: TRBJ1-5; V gene: TRBV11-3; D gene: -; CDR3 DNA: TGTGCCAGCAGCTTCTGGAGGGAGCGGCAGCCCCAGCATTTT; CDR3 protein: CASSFWRERQPQHF
clone size: once; J gene: TRBJ1-1; V gene: TRBV7-8; D gene: -; CDR3 DNA: TGTGCCAGCAGCTCAGATTTGACCACTGAAGCTTTCTTT; CDR3 protein: CASSSDLTTEAFF
clone size: -; J gene: TRBJ2-6; V gene: TRBV9; D gene: -; CDR3 DNA: TGTGCCAGCAGCGTAGCTGGGGCCTCTGGGGCCAACGTCCTGACTTTC; CDR3 protein: CASSVAGASGANVLTF
clone size: -; J gene: TRBJ2-3; V gene: TRBV27; D gene: TRBD2; CDR3 DNA: TGTGCCAGCAGTTTAGGCGGGAGAAGTACAGATACGCAGTATTTT; CDR3 protein: CASSLGGRSTDTQYF
clone size: -; J gene: TRBJ2-1; V gene: TRBV27; D gene: -; CDR3 DNA: TGTGCCAGCAGTTTCGCCGATTACAATGAGCAGTTCTTC; CDR3 protein: CASSFADYNEQFF
clone size: -; J gene: TRBJ1-5; V gene: TRBV27; D gene: -; CDR3 DNA: TGTGCCAGCAGCGTGAGGGCCAATCAGCCCCAGCATTTT; CDR3 protein: CASSVRANQPQHF
clone size: -; J gene: TRBJ2-7; V gene: TRBV7-9; D gene: -; CDR3 DNA: TGTGCCAGCAGCTTAGGACAAGGCGACTTCTACGAGCAGTACTTC; CDR3 protein: CASSLGQGDFYEQYF
clone size: -; J gene: TRBJ2-7; V gene: TRBV7-3; D gene: TRBD1; CDR3 DNA: TGTGCCAGCAGCTTTGGGACAGTTCCCTACGAGCAGTACTTC; CDR3 protein: CASSFGTVPYEQYF
clone size: once; J gene: TRBJ1-2; V gene: TRBV14; D gene: -; CDR3 DNA: TGTGCCAGCAGCGCGGACGGATACTATGGCTACACCTTC; CDR3 protein: CASSADGYYGYTF
clone size: -; J gene: TRBJ2-7; V gene: TRBV5-6; D gene: TRBD2; CDR3 DNA: TGTGCCAGCAGCGAAACTAGCGGGAGTTCCTACGAGCAGTACTTC; CDR3 protein: CASSETSGSSYEQYF
clone size: -; J gene: TRBJ1-4; V gene: TRBV11-2; D gene: TRBD1; CDR3 DNA: TGTGCCAGCAGCTTATCATTCAGGACAGGGGGCCCGACAGTGGGACTGTTTTTT; CDR3 protein: CASSLSFRTGGPTVGLFF
clone size: -; J gene: TRBJ1-2; V gene: TRBV29-1; D gene: TRBD1; CDR3 DNA: TGCAGCGTTGAATACAGGGGTGGCTACACCTTC; CDR3 protein: CSVEYRGGYTF
clone size: once; J gene: TRBJ2-7; V gene: TRBV5-4; D gene: -; CDR3 DNA: TGTGCCAGCAGCTTGGAGGCAGCCTACGAGCAGTACTTC; CDR3 protein: CASSLEAAYEQYF
clone size: -; J gene: TRBJ2-7; V gene: TRBV18; D gene: TRBD2; CDR3 DNA: TGTGCCAGCTCTCCCCCGAGCGGGGTCCCCTACGAGCAGTACTTC; CDR3 protein: CASSPPSGVPYEQYF
clone size: -; J gene: TRBJ2-3; V gene: TRBV2; D gene: TRBD2; CDR3 DNA: TGTGCCAGCAGTGAAGGGGGTAGCGGGTTTTTCACAGATACGCAGTATTTT; CDR3 protein: CASSEGGSGFFTDTQYF
clone size: -; J gene: TRBJ2-7; V gene: TRBV5-6; D gene: TRBD2; CDR3 DNA: TGTGCCAGCAGCTCCGGACTAGCGGTAAATTACGAGCAGTACTTC; CDR3 protein: CASSSGLAVNYEQYF
clone size: -; J gene: TRBJ1-5; V gene: TRBV11-2; D gene: TRBD1; CDR3 DNA: TGTGCCAGCAGCTCCGGACAGGGTCACGATCAGCCCCAGCATTTT; CDR3 protein: CASSSGQGHDQPQHF
clone size: -; J gene: TRBJ1-2; V gene: TRBV2; D gene: TRBD1; CDR3 DNA: TGTGCCAGCAGTGCTGCAGGGGGCTATGGCTACACCTTC; CDR3 protein: CASSAAGGYGYTF
clone size: -; J gene: TRBJ1-1; V gene: TRBV10-1; D gene: -; CDR3 DNA: TGCGCCAGCAGTTATAGTGGAAACACTGAAGCTTTCTTT; CDR3 protein: CASSYSGNTEAFF
clone size: -; J gene: TRBJ2-3; V gene: TRBV7-6; D gene: -; CDR3 DNA: TGTGCCAGCAGCCAATTCCCGGTCCACACAGATACGCAGTATTTT; CDR3 protein: CASSQFPVHTDTQYF
clone size: -; J gene: TRBJ1-1; V gene: TRBV27; D gene: TRBD1; CDR3 DNA: TGTGCCAGCAGATATGGACAGGGGCAAGCTTTCTTT; CDR3 protein: CASRYGQGQAFF
clone size: -; J gene: TRBJ2-5; V gene: TRBV7-2; D gene: TRBD2; CDR3 DNA: TGTGCCAGCAGCTTGGGACTAGCGGGAGGAGAGACCCAGTACTTC; CDR3 protein: CASSLGLAGGETQYF
clone size: -; J gene: TRBJ1-4; V gene: TRBV7-7; D gene: TRBD1; CDR3 DNA: TGTGCTAGCAGCATCTCGACAGGGAGCTATGAAAAACTGTTTTTT; CDR3 protein: CASSISTGSYEKLFF
clone size: once; J gene: TRBJ1-5; V gene: TRBV27; D gene: -; CDR3 DNA: TGTGCCAGCAGTTTAGAAGGCTTAGGTCAGCCCCAGCATTTT; CDR3 protein: CASSLEGLGQPQHF
clone size: -; J gene: TRBJ2-7; V gene: TRBV11-3; D gene: -; CDR3 DNA: TGTGCCAGCAGCCTCCCCGGGGTGGAGGGAGGAACCTACGAGCAGTACTTC; CDR3 protein: CASSLPGVEGGTYEQYF
clone size: once; J gene: TRBJ2-7; V gene: TRBV6-1; D gene: TRBD1; CDR3 DNA: TGTGCCAGCAGTGAAGGGACAGGCCGAACCTACGAGCAGTACTTC; CDR3 protein: CASSEGTGRTYEQYF
clone size: once; J gene: TRBJ2-3; V gene: TRBV7-8; D gene: TRBD2; CDR3 DNA: TGTGCCAGCAGCTTAGAGGGGGAGATTAGCGGGAGGACAGATACGCAGTATTTT; CDR3 protein: CASSLEGEISGRTDTQYF
clone size: -; J gene: TRBJ2-2; V gene: TRBV9; D gene: TRBD2; CDR3 DNA: TGTGCCAGCAGCGTAGGGACTAGCGGTACTGACACCGGGGAGCTGTTTTTT; CDR3 protein: CASSVGTSGTDTGELFF
clone size: once; J gene: TRBJ1-4; V gene: TRBV11-2; D gene: -; CDR3 DNA: TGTGCCAGCAGCTTAGCCCCGTCCTCTGCAAAACTGTTTTTT; CDR3 protein: CASSLAPSSAKLFF
clone size: -; J gene: TRBJ2-7; V gene: TRBV28; D gene: -; CDR3 DNA: TGTGCCAGCAGTTTCCCTTTAAGTGAACAGTACTTC; CDR3 protein: CASSFPLSEQYF
clone size: -; J gene: TRBJ2-5; V gene: TRBV13; D gene: -; CDR3 DNA: TGTGCCAGCAGCTCTCCCTGGGACCAAGGGACCCAGTACTTC; CDR3 protein: CASSSPWDQGTQYF
clone size: -; J gene: TRBJ1-3; V gene: TRBV6-1; D gene: -; CDR3 DNA: TGTGCCAGCAGTGAAGAGGGCAGGGGAGGGATTTACACCATATATTTT; CDR3 protein: CASSEEGRGGIYTIYF
clone size: -; J gene: TRBJ2-3; V gene: TRBV6-1; D gene: -; CDR3 DNA: TGTGCCAGCAGGGAGATACAGGGATCTGAAGATACGCAGTATTTT; CDR3 protein: CASREIQGSEDTQYF
clone size: -; J gene: TRBJ2-7; V gene: TRBV28; D gene: -; CDR3 DNA: TGTGCCAGCAGTTCCGGGATCTTCTACGAGCAGTACTTC; CDR3 protein: CASSSGIFYEQYF
clone size: -; J gene: TRBJ1-1; V gene: TRBV18; D gene: TRBD1; CDR3 DNA: TGTGCCAGCTCACCAAGGGGGACAGTGGAGGTCCCTGAAGCTTTCTTT; CDR3 protein: CASSPRGTVEVPEAFF
clone size: -; J gene: TRBJ2-3; V gene: TRBV5-6; D gene: TRBD2; CDR3 DNA: TGTGCCAGCAGCCGTCTAGCGGAGCTTCGAGGGAACACAGATACGCAGTATTTT; CDR3 protein: CASSRLAELRGNTDTQYF
clone size: -; J gene: TRBJ2-1; V gene: TRBV9; D gene: -; CDR3 DNA: TGTGCCAGCAGCGTAGGCGATAGGAATGAGCAGTTCTTC; CDR3 protein: CASSVGDRNEQFF
clone size: -; J gene: TRBJ2-1; V gene: TRBV18; D gene: TRBD1; CDR3 DNA: TGTGCCAGCACGGGGGGACAGGGAATGAGCTCCTACAATGAGCAGTTCTTC; CDR3 protein: CASTGGQGMSSYNEQFF